These 9 T cell receptor beta chains originate from one sample sequenced in a study of identical twins. TCRdb analysed the 5' RACE reads with MiXCR anew, one entry per CDR3 protein. The table includes approximately 230,000 distinct CDR3 sequences, around 15% detected once. The sequenced material came from memory (CD45RO+) T cells sorted from blood. All receptors derive from a woman under 30 in good health.

This clonotype has at least ten counts. The V gene is TRBV7-2, the J gene TRBJ2-3; 10 bases align to TRBD2. CDR3 length equals 14 residues. The germline V gene encodes CDR1 SGHTA and CDR2 FQGNSA. V dropped 5 bases and J dropped 1; count of bases not matched to a gene: 0. For the CDR3, the DNA is TGTGCCAGCAGCGGGACTAGCGGCACAGATACGCAGTATTTT. It specifies CASSGTSGTDTQYF.

In this sample, this clonotype turned up many times. The gene calls are TRBV21-1 and TRBJ2-7; the DNA was not compared with TRBD1, the D call given in the table. TRBV21-1 is given as a pseudogene. This CDR3 region has 13 residues. CDR3: CASTGTDLSEQYF. The DNA for the CDR3 is TGTGCCAGTACCGGGACAGACCTCTCGGAGCAGTACTTC.

Details on this clonotype: One end of the junction varies from germline; a read error may be responsible. J is TRBJ2-1 and V is TRBV27; TRBD1 matches at 7 bases. This CDR3 has 15 residues. The V gene's germline CDR1 is MNHEY and CDR2 SMNVEV (reference sequence). CDR3 protein: CSSSLQGLGYNEQFF. The CDR3, as DNA: TGTTCCAGCAGTTTACAGGGGTTGGGATACAATGAGCAGTTCTTC.

In this sample, this clonotype turned up once. A much larger clone lies a single base off, so this may be a read error. The rearrangement joins TRBV4-3 to TRBJ2-7, with 15 bases matching TRBD2. The CDR3 is 19 amino acids. The V and J ends lost 1 base and 8 bases, in that order; junction bases with no gene match: 15. Germline CDR1 LGHNA, CDR2 YSLEER. The CDR3 spells CASSQVLGGTSGGSSKQYF. The CDR3 DNA reads as TGCGCCAGCAGCCAAGTTCTGGGCGGGACTAGCGGGGGGAGCTCCAAGCAGTACTTC.

The chain carries TRBV7-2 and TRBJ2-5; 8 positions match TRBD1. Germline CDR1 and CDR2: SGHTA and FQGNSA. Germline trimming cut 7 bases from V and 5 bases from J; bases unmatched to any gene: 9. CDR3 length equals 14 residues. The DNA of the CDR3 is TGTGCCAGCACCGCAAGACAGGGGCGGGAGACCCAGTACTTC. This gives the protein CASTARQGRETQYF.

This chain joins TRBV12-3 or TRBV12-4 and TRBJ2-5; the D gene is possibly TRBD1 (5 bases). V lost 6 bases and J 2 bases, leaving 10 bases between the germline ends. This CDR3 is 13 amino acids long. The CDR3 loop reads CASSGPGQETQYF. The CDR3 DNA is TGTGCCAGCAGCGGGCCAGGGCAAGAGACCCAGTACTTC.

The sample holds one count of this clonotype. It may be a read error: a sequence one base away is much more abundant. The V gene is TRBV20-1, the J gene TRBJ1-1; no clear D. CDR1 is DFQATT, CDR2 SNEGSKA, per germline (reference sequence). V lost 0 bases and J 0 bases, leaving 5 bases between the germline ends. This CDR3 is 13 amino acids long. The chain's CDR3 is CSAREAMNTEAFF. In DNA form, the CDR3 reads TGCAGTGCTAGAGAGGCCATGAACACTGAAGCTTTCTTT.

This clonotype was picked up many times. This chain uses TRBV12-3 or TRBV12-4 with TRBJ1-2; D is perhaps TRBD1 (5 bases). There are 14 residues in the CDR3. Trimming pared 5 bases from V and 8 bases from J, leaving 18 bases between. The CDR3 protein is CASSNRDRAGGYTF. The CDR3 region has the DNA TGTGCCAGCAGTAACCGTGACAGAGCCGGGGGCTACACCTTC.

This chain links TRBV6-1 with TRBJ1-3; TRBD1 is a possible D gene (6 bases). The V gene lost 5 bases and the J gene lost 3 bases, with 14 bases spanning the gap. The germline V gene encodes CDR1 MNHNS and CDR2 SASEGT. This CDR3 has 15 amino acids. CDR3: CASSRTEAGGNTIYF. CDR3 in DNA: TGTGCCAGCAGTCGGACAGAGGCGGGTGGAAACACCATATATTTT.